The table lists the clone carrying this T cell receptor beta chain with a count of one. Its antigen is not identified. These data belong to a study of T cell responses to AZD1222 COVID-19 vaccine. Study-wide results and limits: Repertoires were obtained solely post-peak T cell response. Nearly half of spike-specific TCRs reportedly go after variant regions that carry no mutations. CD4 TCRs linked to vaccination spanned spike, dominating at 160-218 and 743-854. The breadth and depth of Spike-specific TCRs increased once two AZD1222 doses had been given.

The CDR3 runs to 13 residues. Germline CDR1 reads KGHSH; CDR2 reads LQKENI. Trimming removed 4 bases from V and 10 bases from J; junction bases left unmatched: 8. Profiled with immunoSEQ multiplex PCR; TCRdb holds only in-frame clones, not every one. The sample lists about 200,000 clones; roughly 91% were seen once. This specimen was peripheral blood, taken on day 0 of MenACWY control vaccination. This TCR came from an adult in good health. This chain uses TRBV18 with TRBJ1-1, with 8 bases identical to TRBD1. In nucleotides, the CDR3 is TGTGCCAGCTCACTCGGGACAGGTACTCGAGCTTTCTTT. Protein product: CASSLGTGTRAFF.